This record covers a single T cell receptor beta chain. No antigen is known for it. No base quality information exists; no much larger clone differs at one position. TCRbeta CDR3 regions were amplified from genomic DNA using the immunoSEQ Assay, a bias-controlled multiplex PCR. Concerning the study's data processing: Nucleated cell counts per sample were estimated from amplification of reference gene primers within the assay. To quantify the absolute abundance of each unique TCRbeta CDR3 rearrangement, sequence reads were collapsed and filtered. For each sample, productive Simpson clonality was calculated as the square root of Simpson's diversity index over productive rearrangements. TCRdb retrieved this table from immuneACCESS and kept in-frame rearrangements only. Not all clones are present; in checked studies, unresolved V genes account for under half, and no reason is known for the remainder. The DNA was the basis for D and trimming; V, J and clone size are from that table. The sample table contains 250,000 or so clones; only one count was recorded for approximately 88% of them. Roughly 3.7% of the sample rests with the top ten.

This record belongs to a study of blood T cell repertoires in COVID-19 (dated by TCRdb to about 2020). Notes on the research overall: Samples covering the acute and convalescent phases of COVID-19 were provided by collaborators in the United States, Italy and Spain. Where available, HLA class I and class II types were taken from metadata supplied by the sample provider and were not determined by assay-based typing. A de-identified subject ID, COVID-19 status, age in years and sex were almost always included in the sample metadata. The material from the prospective study consisted of cDNA or gDNA derived from T cells, B-cell-depleted T cells, or PBMCs. Deeply sampled blood TCRbeta repertoires from subjects exposed to, actively infected with, or recovered from COVID-19 were included in the dataset. The samples were drawn from the first 160 participants of the ongoing ImmuneRACE study and from over 950 subjects provided by 6 global collaborators. A freely available public database, intended as a resource for researchers studying the immune response to SARS-CoV-2, is where the repertoires were released. Overall study outcomes, separate from this receptor: How much clinical and demographic metadata was included differed by source and by participant, and the metadata was provided uncurated.

From the cysteine through the phenylalanine, the CDR3 covers 13 amino acids. CDR3 DNA is the only sequence kept; it has 39 bases, read in frame from the first base. CDR1 and CDR2, looked up from the germline V gene, are ENHRY and SYGVKD. Trimmed from V: 6 bases; trimmed from J: 1 base; junction bases lacking a gene match: 2. In the prospective study, participants were roughly 18 to 95 years old, resided in 25 or so geographic areas of the United States, and were enrolled through a virtual design. Cohort assignment in the prospective study relied on participant-reported clinical history from a screening survey and a study questionnaire. Exposed participants had been in contact, within 2 weeks of entering the study, with a person who had a PCR-confirmed or clinician-diagnosed case of COVID-19. In the prospective study, whole blood, serum and a nasopharyngeal or oropharyngeal swab were collected from each participant by mobile phlebotomists. Over a roughly 2-month period, participants in the prospective study had the option of providing additional blood draws and questionnaires. Prospective study blood samples were shipped either frozen or at room temperature before DNA extraction.

The chain is made from TRBV10-3 and TRBJ2-7; 8 central bases correspond to TRBD2. The TCR originated in a woman in her 30s who had been exposed to COVID-19. The sequenced sample consisted of PBMCs or T cells enriched from blood (not recorded which). The sequenced DNA is TGTGCCATCAGGAGCGGGAGTTCCTACGAGCAGTACTTC. The encoded protein is CAIRSGSSYEQYF.